This paragraph reports one TCR beta chain. The data derive from a study of blood T cell repertoires in COVID-19. Study in general: Sample material is recorded as cDNA or gDNA derived from T cells, B-cell-depleted T cells, or PBMCs.

The length of the CDR3 is 12 residues. Trimming removed 5 bases from V and 5 bases from J, with 9 bases in between. Per the germline V gene, CDR1 is SEHNR and CDR2 is FQNEAQ (reference sequence). Some clones are missing from TCRdb's copy, which holds only in-frame ones; the method was immunoSEQ multiplex PCR. The sample yields over 250,000 clones, roughly 89% seen once. Recruitment covered over 20 US areas and drew participants whose ages spanned about 18 to 100 years. Participants reported their clinical history, and cohort assignment relied on those reports. Symptom resolution, clearance, or two negative PCRs marked the recovered donors of Cohort 3.

This TCR was recovered from a man between 35 and 55 years old who had recovered from COVID-19. The sample comprised PBMCs or T cells enriched from blood (not recorded which). The chain combines TRBV7-9 with TRBJ1-2; D is unclear. CDR3 DNA: TGTGCCAGCAGCAATCAGGAATATGGCTACACCTTC. Translated: CASSNQEYGYTF.